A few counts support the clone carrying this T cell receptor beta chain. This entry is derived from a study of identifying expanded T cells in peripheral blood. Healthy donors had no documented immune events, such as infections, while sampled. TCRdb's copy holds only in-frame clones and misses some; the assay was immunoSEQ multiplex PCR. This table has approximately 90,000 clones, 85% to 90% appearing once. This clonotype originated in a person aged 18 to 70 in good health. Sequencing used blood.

The chain's CDR3 is CASSLDGDLVNNEQFF. In nucleotides, the CDR3 is TGTGCCAGCAGCTTGGACGGGGACCTCGTCAACAATGAGCAGTTCTTC. This chain joins TRBV5-4 and TRBJ2-1; perhaps D is TRBD1 or TRBD2 (5 bases each). Trimming removed 0 bases at V and 5 bases at J, with 15 bases between. The CDR3 runs to 16 residues. CDR1 SGHNT and CDR2 YYREEE come from the germline V gene (reference sequence).